The rows below give T cell receptor beta chains drawn from one sample of a study of spatial heterogeneity in lung cancer. TCRdb recomputed calls from the 5' RACE reads with MiXCR, one row per CDR3 protein. The sample lists about 7,000 distinct CDR3 sequences; 13% were seen once. The specimen comprised lung tumor tissue, sampled at surgery. Receptor source: a male donor with early-stage non-small cell lung cancer. CDR3s include the opening cysteine and the closing phenylalanine or tryptophan. The D gene is left open where the match is weak. Clone size, where shown, is once, few, many, or a class for clones that have expanded.

V	size	J	D	CDR3	DNA
TRBV28	many	TRBJ1-4	-	CASSDRRGEKLFF	TGTGCCAGCAGTGATCGACGGGGTGAAAAACTGTTTTTT
TRBV6-6	-	TRBJ2-5	-	CASYNSQETQYF	TGTGCCAGTTACAACTCACAAGAGACCCAGTACTTC
TRBV14	many	TRBJ2-2	TRBD2	CASSHVYGTSGTGELFF	TGTGCCAGCAGCCACGTATACGGGACTAGCGGTACCGGGGAGCTGTTTTTT
TRBV4-1	once	TRBJ1-1	TRBD1	CASSSGQKENTEAFF	TGCGCCAGCAGCTCGGGACAGAAGGAGAACACTGAAGCTTTCTTT
TRBV27	many	TRBJ1-1	-	CASTQGGSATEAFF	TGTGCCAGCACGCAGGGAGGATCGGCCACTGAAGCTTTCTTT
TRBV5-4	medium-sized	TRBJ1-2	-	CASSPALANYGYTF	TGTGCCAGCAGCCCCGCGTTGGCTAACTATGGCTACACCTTC
TRBV7-9	many	TRBJ2-5	TRBD1	CASGKDRVQETQYF	TGTGCCAGCGGCAAGGACAGGGTCCAAGAGACCCAGTACTTC
TRBV19	-	TRBJ1-1	-	CASFKSHGGTEAFF	TGTGCCAGTTTCAAGTCTCATGGAGGGACTGAAGCTTTCTTT
TRBV7-9	-	TRBJ2-7	-	CASSLAGNSYEQYF	TGTGCCAGCAGCTTAGCAGGGAATTCCTACGAGCAGTACTTC
TRBV5-1	medium-sized	TRBJ2-3	-	CASSLVGIQDDTQYF	TGCGCCAGCAGCTTGGTGGGGATACAAGATGATACGCAGTATTTT
TRBV10-1	-	TRBJ1-1	-	CASSEWTNTEAFF	TGCGCCAGCAGTGAGTGGACCAACACTGAAGCTTTCTTT